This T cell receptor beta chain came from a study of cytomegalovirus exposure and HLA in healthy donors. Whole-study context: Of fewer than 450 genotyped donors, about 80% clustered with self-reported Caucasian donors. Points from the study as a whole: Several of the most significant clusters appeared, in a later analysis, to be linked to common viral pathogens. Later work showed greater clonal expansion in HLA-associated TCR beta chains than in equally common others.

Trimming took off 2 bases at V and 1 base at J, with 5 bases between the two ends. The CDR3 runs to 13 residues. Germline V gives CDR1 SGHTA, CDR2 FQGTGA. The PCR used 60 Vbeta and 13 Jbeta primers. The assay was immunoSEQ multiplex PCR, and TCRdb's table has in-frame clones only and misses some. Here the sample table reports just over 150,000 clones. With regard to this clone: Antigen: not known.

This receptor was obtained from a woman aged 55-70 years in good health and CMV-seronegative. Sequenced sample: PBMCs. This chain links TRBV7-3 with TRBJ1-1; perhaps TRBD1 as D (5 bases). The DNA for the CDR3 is TGTGCCAGCAGCTTACAGGGGAACACTGAAGCTTTCTTT. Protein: CASSLQGNTEAFF.